A selection of T cell receptor beta chains follows, all from one sample in a study of response to subunit inactivated influenza vaccine. TCRdb itself ran the RT-PCR reads through MiXCR, one entry per CDR3 protein. The sample lists hundreds of thousands of distinct CDR3 sequences; approximately 15% were seen once. This specimen was PBMCs from blood, taken 14 to 15 days before vaccination. The receptors here all came from a man aged 45 to 65 who received an inactivated influenza vaccine. The CDR3 runs from the conserved cysteine through the conserved F or W. The D gene is left open where the match is weak. For some rows the clone size is stated as once, few or many, or as a class when expanded; others skip it.

TRBJ2-1 | NA | few | TRBV12-3/TRBV12-4 | TGTGCCAGCAGTTTCGGGGATGGACGGGGGAATGAGCAGTTCTTC | CASSFGDGRGNEQFF
TRBJ2-2 | TRBD2 | NA | TRBV29-1 | TGCAGCGTGGGACTAGCGGGAGGAACCGGGGAGCTGTTTTTT | CSVGLAGGTGELFF
TRBJ2-1 | TRBD2 | many | TRBV7-8 | TGTGCCAGCAGCTTAGTGTCTGCGGGAGGGACCTACAATGAGCAGTTCTTC | CASSLVSAGGTYNEQFF
TRBJ1-6 | NA | few | TRBV14 | TGTGCCAGCAGCCAAAGTGGAGAGCCCTGGGGTAATTCACCCCTCCACTTT | CASSQSGEPWGNSPLHF
TRBJ2-1 | NA | NA | TRBV20-1 | TGCAGTGCTTCCTTAGCGGGACAGTCCTACAATGAGCAGTTCTTC | CSASLAGQSYNEQFF
TRBJ2-1 | TRBD1 | few | TRBV7-9 | TGTGCCAGCAGCAGAACAGGGGATGGTGAGCAGTTCTTC | CASSRTGDGEQFF
TRBJ2-7 | TRBD2 | NA | TRBV18 | TGTGCCAGCTCACAGGGACTAGTGAGCTCCTACGAGCAGTACTTC | CASSQGLVSSYEQYF
TRBJ2-3 | TRBD1 | NA | TRBV5-1 | TGCGCCAGCCAAGGGACAGCGAGCACAGATACGCAGTATTTT | CASQGTASTDTQYF
TRBJ2-3 | TRBD2 | few | TRBV10-3 | TGTGCCATCAGTGAGTGGGCCAGCGGGGGAACAGATACGCAGTATTTT | CAISEWASGGTDTQYF
TRBJ2-2 | NA | NA | TRBV28 | TGTGCCAGCAGTTCGAAGCGGGCAGGGGTTCGAACCGGGGAGCTGTTTTTT | CASSSKRAGVRTGELFF
TRBJ2-5 | NA | few | TRBV20-1 | TGCAGGGCAGGAGGTCCCAGGAAAGGGGAGACCCAGTACTTC | CRAGGPRKGETQYF
TRBJ2-2 | TRBD1 | NA | TRBV7-6 | TGTGCCAGCAGCAAATACCCGGGACAGGCCGGGGAGCTGTTTTTT | CASSKYPGQAGELFF
TRBJ2-6 | TRBD2 | once | TRBV24-1 | TGTGCCACCAGTCCGGGACTATGGAACTCTGGGGCCAACGTCCTGACTTTC | CATSPGLWNSGANVLTF
TRBJ2-2 | NA | few | TRBV4-2 | TGTGCCAGCAGCCAAGAATCTCTTCCCGGGGAGCTGTTTTTT | CASSQESLPGELFF
TRBJ2-5 | NA | few | TRBV5-1 | TGCGCCAGCAGCGTCCAGCCCTCCCAAGAGACCCAGTACTTC | CASSVQPSQETQYF
TRBJ2-3 | NA | NA | TRBV20-1 | TGCAGTGCTACCTCGGAACAGGGCGTCACAGATACGCAGTATTTT | CSATSEQGVTDTQYF
TRBJ1-1 | NA | NA | TRBV15 | TGTGCCACCAGCAGACTCTCTTCGAACACTGAAGCTTTCTTT | CATSRLSSNTEAFF
TRBJ2-1 | TRBD2 | few | TRBV15 | TGTGCCACCAGCCCCGGGGGGGGCCATGAGCAGTTCTTC | CATSPGGGHEQFF
TRBJ2-7 | NA | many | TRBV5-6 | TGTGCCAGCAGTTTCGGAAGGAATTTGATCGAGCAGTACTTC | CASSFGRNLIEQYF
TRBJ1-1 | NA | few | TRBV4-2 | TGTGCCAGCAGCCAAGGAATTCCGATGGGCACTGAAGCTTTCTTT | CASSQGIPMGTEAFF
TRBJ1-5 | TRBD1 | NA | TRBV2 | TGTGCCAGCAGGGGGGACAGGGGGGATATTCAGCCCCAGCATTTT | CASRGDRGDIQPQHF
TRBJ2-7 | NA | NA | TRBV20-1 | TGCAGTGCTATTCAACCGGGACTCTCCTACGAGCAGTACTTC | CSAIQPGLSYEQYF
TRBJ1-5 | NA | many | TRBV6-2/TRBV6-3 | TGTGCCAGAGGAATTCGACAGACCAATCAGCCCCAGCATTTT | CARGIRQTNQPQHF
TRBJ2-7 | NA | many | TRBV29-1 | TGCAGCGTTGAAGTCCGGCTGGGATCCTACGAGCAGTACTTC | CSVEVRLGSYEQYF
TRBJ2-2 | NA | many | TRBV12-3/TRBV12-4 | TGTGCCAGCAGTTTAGGTCACCCCGGGGAGCTGTTTTTT | CASSLGHPGELFF
TRBJ2-7 | NA | NA | TRBV2 | TGTGCCAGCCATTTTGGACCCGGCCGGTACGAGCAGTACTTC | CASHFGPGRYEQYF
TRBJ2-5 | NA | few | TRBV7-9 | TGTGCCAGCAGCTTAGTGAGGCATTCGGAGACCCAGTACTTC | CASSLVRHSETQYF
TRBJ2-3 | NA | few | TRBV18 | TGTGCCAGCTCACCGCAAGATACGCAGTATTTT | CASSPQDTQYF
TRBJ2-3 | NA | few | TRBV20-1 | TGCAGTGCTAGAACCGGGACAAGGAGGGGCGCAGATACGCAGTATTTT | CSARTGTRRGADTQYF
TRBJ2-3 | NA | many | TRBV7-8 | TGTGCCAGCAGCTTAAAATCGTATACGCAGTATTTT | CASSLKSYTQYF
TRBJ2-2 | NA | few | TRBV4-3 | TGCGCCAGCAGCCGTTCTCTAAAGGGTGGACCAAACACCGGGGAGCTGTTTTTT | CASSRSLKGGPNTGELFF
TRBJ2-1 | TRBD2 | few | TRBV20-1 | TGCAGTGCTCCGATAGCGGGGCACAATGAGCAGTTCTTC | CSAPIAGHNEQFF
TRBJ2-5 | TRBD1 | NA | TRBV20-1 | TGCAGTGCTAGAGATGAAACCGGGACAGTTGGAGAGACCCAGTACTTC | CSARDETGTVGETQYF
TRBJ2-1 | NA | many | TRBV24-1 | TGTGCCACCAGTGATAGGACACCCCTTTACAATGAGCAGTTCTTC | CATSDRTPLYNEQFF
TRBJ2-6 | NA | NA | TRBV7-4 | TGTGCCTCCTGCCAAGCATATTCAGGGCTCTCTGGGGCCAACGTCCTGACTTTC | CASCQAYSGLSGANVLTF
TRBJ2-7 | NA | NA | TRBV12-3/TRBV12-4 | TGTGCCAGCAGTACACCCCGGAGGTCCTACGAGCAGTACTTC | CASSTPRRSYEQYF
TRBJ2-3 | NA | few | TRBV20-1 | TGCAGTGCTAGAGCCCAGGAGCTCTTTTCTAGCACAGATACGCAGTATTTT | CSARAQELFSSTDTQYF
TRBJ2-1 | TRBD2 | few | TRBV28 | TGTGCCAGCAGTTTCACTAGCGGGAGGGCCGGGGAGCAGTTCTTC | CASSFTSGRAGEQFF
TRBJ2-3 | NA | NA | TRBV7-8 | TGTGCCAGCAGCACCACGACAGGCGGCACAGATACGCAGTATTTT | CASSTTTGGTDTQYF
TRBJ2-5 | NA | many | TRBV7-2 | TGTGCCAGCAGCTTGGGGGCGAAGGAGACCCAGTACTTC | CASSLGAKETQYF
TRBJ1-4 | NA | few | TRBV20-1 | TGCAGTGCTAGAGATGGGCAGGGGATTCGAGAAAAACTGTTTTTT | CSARDGQGIREKLFF
TRBJ2-7 | TRBD2 | few | TRBV20-1 | TGCAGTGCTAGAGGTCGGACTAGCGGGACCCCCACCCACGAGCAGTACTTC | CSARGRTSGTPTHEQYF
TRBJ2-5 | NA | NA | TRBV19 | TGTGCCAGTAGCGAGAACCCGGGACCGCAAGAGACCCAGTACTTC | CASSENPGPQETQYF
TRBJ1-1 | NA | many | TRBV5-1 | TGCGCCAGCAGCTCAGTGGGCAATCTTAAGACTGAAGCTTTCTTT | CASSSVGNLKTEAFF
TRBJ1-4 | TRBD1 | NA | TRBV5-1 | TGCGCCAGCAGCCCGACAGGGACAGGGTTGAACGAAAAACTGTTTTTT | CASSPTGTGLNEKLFF
TRBJ2-7 | TRBD1 | once | TRBV2 | TGTGCCAGCAGTCCCGGGACAGCCAAAAAAGGAAGCTCCTACGAGCAGTACTTC | CASSPGTAKKGSSYEQYF
TRBJ2-3 | TRBD2 | NA | TRBV12-5 | TGTGCTAGTGGTTTGGCATATAGCGGGAGGTCAGATACGCAGTATTTT | CASGLAYSGRSDTQYF
TRBJ2-4 | NA | many | TRBV12-3/TRBV12-4 | TGTGCCAGCAGTTTTACAGGGTCGGCCAAAAACATTCAGTACTTC | CASSFTGSAKNIQYF
TRBJ1-2 | NA | NA | TRBV19 | TGTGCCAGTAGTATCGGGTCAGGGAAAAACTATGGCTACACCTTC | CASSIGSGKNYGYTF
TRBJ2-3 | NA | NA | TRBV4-3 | TGCGCCAGCAGCCAAGGACAGGAGGCAGATACGCAGTATTTT | CASSQGQEADTQYF
TRBJ1-6 | NA | NA | TRBV6-1 | TGTGCCAGTGGTCGGAAGGCTAGCTCCTATAATTCACCCCTCCACTTT | CASGRKASSYNSPLHF
TRBJ2-4 | NA | few | TRBV20-1 | TGCAGTGCTAGACCGGGACTGAACAAAAACATTCAGTACTTC | CSARPGLNKNIQYF
TRBJ1-1 | NA | NA | TRBV5-1 | TGCGCCAGCAGCTTTAGACCTTTTACCCCCGGATCCCGGGCTTTCTTT | CASSFRPFTPGSRAFF
TRBJ2-5 | NA | NA | TRBV9 | TGTGCCAGCAGCGCTTTACTTGGGGGCCAAGAGACCCAGTACTTC | CASSALLGGQETQYF
TRBJ1-1 | NA | NA | TRBV7-9 | TGTGCCAGCAGCTTACGTCATGAAGCTTTCTTT | CASSLRHEAFF
TRBJ2-1 | TRBD2 | many | TRBV27 | TGTGCCAGCAGCCCAAGCGGGGGCAATTACAATGAGCAGTTCTTC | CASSPSGGNYNEQFF
TRBJ2-2 | NA | few | TRBV18 | TGTGCCAGCTCACCACGGTCAGGCCCGAACACCGGGGAGCTGTTTTTT | CASSPRSGPNTGELFF
TRBJ1-4 | NA | NA | TRBV5-5 | TGTGCCAGCAGCTGGACGAGAGGGGGAACTAATGAAAAACTGTTTTTT | CASSWTRGGTNEKLFF